The clone carrying this T cell receptor beta chain was observed a handful of times. Each CDR3 protein is one row after TCRdb ran MiXCR on the RT-PCR reads. The data show hundreds of thousands of distinct CDR3 sequences, approximately 15% seen once. V shed 6 bases, J shed 7 bases, and the junction held 10 bases outside the gene matches. Germline V gene data show CDR1 as MNHEY and CDR2 as SMNVEV (reference sequence). The CDR3 runs 15 residues. What was sequenced was memory CD4+ T cells from blood. The source is a female donor in good health, serving as a healthy control. V and J are TRBV27 and TRBJ1-2; 11 bases map to TRBD1. The CDR3 DNA sequence: TGTGCCAGCAGCCCAACCGCGGACAGGGGGCTTGGCTACACCTTC. Its protein is CASSPTADRGLGYTF.